These 32 T cell receptor beta chains were sequenced from one sample in a study of CD8+ T cells in alopecia areata. TCR sequencing used cDNA made by reverse transcription of extracted RNA. The data were produced by immunoSEQ multiplex PCR, yet TCRdb's version contains in-frame clones alone and is incomplete. The sample yields about 180,000 clones, less than 70% seen once. Indicated treatment: oral pan-JAK inhibitor, 5-10 mg twice daily. The sequencing used CD8+ T cells sorted from blood, collected at week 24, from a patient treated with tofacitinib. These TCRs come from a human donor with alopecia areata.

This clone occurred a few times. This CDR3 is also generated by other DNA sequences in the sample. The V gene is TRBV25-1, the J gene TRBJ1-1; unclear D gene. V gave up 3 bases and J gave up 7 bases, with 9 bases separating them. Germline V gene lookup returns CDR1 MGHDK and CDR2 SYGVNS. The CDR3 is 12 amino acids. The CDR3 nucleotides read TGTGCCAGCAGTGAGTCGGGGAATGAAGCTTTCTTT. Translated: CASSESGNEAFF.

The V gene is TRBV5-1, the J gene TRBJ2-1, with D uncertain. V was clipped by 1 base and J by 5 bases, with 7 bases between them. Germline CDR1 SGHRS, CDR2 YFSETQ. The CDR3 has 13 residues. The CDR3 DNA follows: TGCGCCAGCAGCTTGACTACAAACAATGAGCAGTTCTTC. The encoded protein is CASSLTTNNEQFF.

The chain links TRBV7-2 to TRBJ1-5; 8 bases agree with TRBD1. Germline assignment: CDR1 SGHTA and CDR2 FQGNSA. Unmatched junction bases numbered 3, after V lost 2 bases and J lost 3 bases. This CDR3 is built from 15 residues. CDR3 protein: CASSLNRGNNQPQHF. The CDR3 nucleotides are TGTGCCAGCAGCTTAAACAGGGGGAACAATCAGCCCCAGCATTTT.

The chain couples TRBV15 to TRBJ2-5; possibly TRBD2 for D (6 bases). The J call may be incorrect, as the DNA end agrees better with TRBJ2-7. Per germline, CDR1 LNHNV and CDR2 YYDKDF (reference sequence). The CDR3 has 16 amino acids. The CDR3 DNA reads as TGTGCCACCAGCAGCGGAGGGTTGGACGGAGGCTACGAGCAGTACTTC. Its translation is CATSSGGLDGGYEQYF.

The chain links TRBV2 to TRBJ2-2; tentative D call: TRBD2 (6 bases). Trimming cost V 6 bases and J 5 bases, with 16 bases left between them. Germline V gives CDR1 SNHLY, CDR2 FYNNEI. The CDR3 length is 15 residues. The CDR3 spells CASSLATGGTGELFF. The DNA of the CDR3 is TGTGCCAGCAGCTTAGCCACCGGGGGAACCGGGGAGCTGTTTTTT.

The chain employs TRBV2 and TRBJ2-3, with D hard to call. The CDR3 covers 16 residues. V lost 8 bases, J lost 1 base, and 19 bases lay in between. CDR1 and CDR2 (germline): SNHLY, FYNNEI. DNA of the CDR3: TGTGCCAGCCCCCCGGCGCGCGCGAGGCGCACAGATACGCAGTATTTT. Its translation: CASPPARARRTDTQYF.

This chain connects TRBV7-9 to TRBJ2-4; the D is unclear. This CDR3 is 15 amino acids long. Germline-derived CDR1 and CDR2 are SEHNR and FQNEAQ (reference sequence). V was pared by 5 bases and J by 2 bases, with 13 bases between. CDR3 coding DNA: TGTGCCAGCAGCCACCCCGACGGTCCCAAAAACATTCAGTACTTC. As protein: CASSHPDGPKNIQYF.

The chain combines TRBV2 with TRBJ2-7, with 14 bases that match TRBD2. CDR1 and CDR2 from the germline V gene are SNHLY and FYNNEI. With V trimmed by 6 bases and J by 6 bases, 4 bases remained unmatched. The CDR3 totals 14 residues. This chain's CDR3 is CASSSGTSGGEQYF. The DNA for the CDR3 is TGTGCCAGCAGCTCCGGGACTAGCGGGGGCGAGCAGTACTTC.

The V gene is TRBV2, the J gene TRBJ2-7; D possibly corresponds to TRBD1 (6 bases). Trimming removed 6 bases from V and 4 bases from J, with 16 bases in between. The CDR3 has 14 amino acids. Germline V gives CDR1 SNHLY, CDR2 FYNNEI. In nucleotides, the CDR3 is TGTGCCAGCAGCGATACAGGGAGACTTTACGAGCAGTACTTC. Its protein product is CASSDTGRLYEQYF.

This clone was observed a single time. This chain links TRBV10-3 with TRBJ2-7; D not certain. In germline, CDR1 is ENHRY, CDR2 SYGVKD. The length of the CDR3 is 12 residues. Trimming cost V 6 bases and J 2 bases, with 8 bases left between them. CDR3 DNA: TGTGCCATCAGGGTCGAGACCTACGAGCAGTACTTC. Protein product: CAIRVETYEQYF.

This chain connects TRBV6-1 to TRBJ2-7; the D is unclear. This CDR3 is built from 13 residues. V was clipped by 7 bases and J by 2 bases, with 12 bases between them. Looked up from germline, CDR1 is MNHNS and CDR2 is SASEGT. The CDR3 loop is CASNDNRAYEQYF. DNA of the CDR3: TGTGCCAGCAACGACAATCGAGCCTACGAGCAGTACTTC.

In regard to this clone: The sample has other DNA sequences that encode this CDR3 too. DNA of the CDR3: TGTGCCAGCAGCGGAAGCGGGGGACTCTACAATGAGCAGTTCTTC. This sequence encodes CASSGSGGLYNEQFF. J is TRBJ2-1 and V is TRBV9; 8 bases agree with TRBD2. From germline, CDR1 is SGDLS and CDR2 YYNGEE. The CDR3 runs to 15 residues. V shed 3 bases, J shed 3 bases, and the junction held 5 bases outside the gene matches.

The chain has TRBV4-1 and TRBJ2-3, with D unclear. Germline V gene data show CDR1 as MGHRA and CDR2 as YSYEKL. V lost 2 bases and J lost 0, with 9 bases in between. The CDR3 covers 15 residues. CDR3 sequence: CASSQWAASTDTQYF. CDR3 in DNA: TGCGCCAGCAGCCAATGGGCAGCTAGCACAGATACGCAGTATTTT.

The chain is built from TRBV5-6 and TRBJ2-3; no definite D call. CDR1 and CDR2 (germline): SGHDT, YYEEEE. The CDR3 consists of 13 residues. V was cut by 3 bases and J by 2 bases, with 7 bases left in between. The CDR3 coding sequence is TGTGCCAGCAGCTCACTACCCACAGATACGCAGTATTTT. Its protein product is CASSSLPTDTQYF.

The V gene is TRBV29-1, the J gene TRBJ2-5, with D perhaps TRBD1 (7 bases). The J call may be incorrect, as the DNA end agrees better with TRBJ2-7. This CDR3 spans 14 amino acids. Germline loops: CDR1 SQVTM, CDR2 ANQGSEA. The CDR3 DNA reads as TGCAGCGTTGAAGTCGCGGGACAGTCCTACGAGCAGTACTTC. The encoded protein is CSVEVAGQSYEQYF.

The genes are TRBV2 and TRBJ1-2; no clear D gene. Germline CDR1 and CDR2: SNHLY and FYNNEI. The length of the CDR3 is 11 residues. Deletions cut 7 bases from V and 8 bases from J, with 11 bases between. CDR3 nucleotides: TGTGCCAGCACCCGCGGAGTAGGCTACACCTTC. Residues: CASTRGVGYTF.

This clone was counted between two and nine times. Other DNA sequences in the sample encode the same CDR3. This rearrangement joins TRBV4-3 to TRBJ2-2; D is undetermined. Trimming left V 0 bases short and J 5 bases short, with 10 bases between. Germline V gene data show CDR1 as LGHNA and CDR2 as YSLEER. This CDR3 has 15 amino acids. In nucleotides, the CDR3 is TGCGCCAGCAGCCAAGAAACGGGTGGTACCGGGGAGCTGTTTTTT. Translation: CASSQETGGTGELFF.

The V call is TRBV13, the J call TRBJ2-1; D is unresolved. CDR1 and CDR2 (germline): PRHDT, FYEKMQ (reference sequence). The CDR3 consists of 14 residues. Trimming took off 4 bases at V and 3 bases at J, with 10 bases between the two ends. In DNA, the CDR3 is TGTGCCAGCAGCTACGAATCAGGCTACAATGAGCAGTTCTTC. It is translated as CASSYESGYNEQFF. Using reference TRBV13 and TRBJ2-1 for the parts outside the CDR3, the full variable domain is AAGVIQSPRHLIKEKRETATLKCYPIPRHDTVYWYQQGPGQDPQFLISFYEKMQSDKGSIPDRFSAQQFSDYHSELNMSSLELGDSALYFCASSYESGYNEQFFGPGTRLTVL.

There are a few counts of this clone. The chain is built from TRBV29-1 and TRBJ1-1; no clear D gene. Germline V gives CDR1 SQVTM, CDR2 ANQGSEA. Trimming cost V 4 bases and J 4 bases, with 10 bases left between them. This CDR3 is 12 amino acids long. The CDR3 DNA sequence: TGCAGCGTTGTAAGCGAGACCACTGAAGCTTTCTTT. It codes for CSVVSETTEAFF.

The rearrangement uses TRBV6-1 and TRBJ1-5; tentatively, D is TRBD1 (5 bases). This CDR3 spans 15 amino acids. Germline values: CDR1 MNHNS, CDR2 SASEGT. The V and J ends lost 1 base and 0 bases respectively, with 7 bases between them. CDR3 bases: TGTGCCAGCAGTGAAGAGGGGCATAGCAATCAGCCCCAGCATTTT. This codes for CASSEEGHSNQPQHF.

The rearrangement uses TRBV7-9 and TRBJ2-7, with D unresolved. V lost 3 bases and J lost 2, with 11 bases in between. The CDR3 consists of 14 residues. Germline V gene sequence: CDR1 SEHNR, CDR2 FQNEAQ (reference sequence). CDR3 region: CASSLRIYPYEQYF. In DNA form, the CDR3 reads TGTGCCAGCAGCTTGCGTATCTACCCCTACGAGCAGTACTTC.

This clone is medium-sized by share. V gene TRBV7-6 combines with J gene TRBJ2-3; no firm D call. V lost 1 base, J lost 1 base, and 6 bases lay in between. CDR3 length equals 14 residues. CDR1 SGHVS and CDR2 FNYEAQ come from the germline V gene. The CDR3 protein is CASSLDSGTDTQYF. The CDR3 coding sequence is TGTGCCAGCAGCTTAGATTCGGGCACAGATACGCAGTATTTT.

The chain recombines TRBV4-3 with TRBJ1-4; no definite D call. The V end lost 0 bases, the J end lost 3 bases, and 5 bases lay between the germline ends. Looked up from germline, CDR1 is LGHNA and CDR2 is YSLEER. This CDR3 comprises 14 residues. The CDR3 DNA reads as TGCGCCAGCAGCCAAGAGTCAGCTAATGAAAAACTGTTTTTT. This sequence encodes CASSQESANEKLFF.

The table lists this clone with a count of one. The chain couples TRBV29-1 to TRBJ1-2, with D maybe TRBD1 (5 bases). Trimming shortened V by 5 bases and J by 3 bases, and 22 bases separated the two germline ends. The CDR3 extends over 16 amino acids. Germline loops: CDR1 SQVTM, CDR2 ANQGSEA. CDR3 in amino acids: CSVPGTLTDRDYGYTF. The CDR3 region has the DNA TGCAGCGTTCCGGGGACTTTGACCGACCGTGACTATGGCTACACCTTC. The full variable domain, rest sourced from reference TRBV29-1 and TRBJ1-2, is SAVISQKPSRDICQRGTSLTIQCQVDSQVTMMFWYRQQPGQSLTLIATANQGSEATYESGFVIDKFPISRPNLTFSTLTVSNMSPEDSSIYLCSVPGTLTDRDYGYTFGSGTRLTVV.

This clone was detected only a few times. The chain is built from TRBV7-2 and TRBJ1-4; D ambiguous. The length of the CDR3 is 17 residues. Looked up from germline, CDR1 is SGHTA and CDR2 is FQGNSA. V lost 1 base and J 4 bases, leaving 16 bases between the germline ends. Here the CDR3 DNA reads TGTGCCAGCAGCTTAGGAGCTTACCAGACGGTTAATGAAAAACTGTTTTTT. Amino acids: CASSLGAYQTVNEKLFF.

This clone was picked up one time. The chain employs TRBV5-1 and TRBJ2-7, with 7 positions matching TRBD1. This CDR3 contains 15 residues. J gave up 3 bases and V 0 bases, and 6 bases lay outside the gene matches. CDR1 is SGHRS, CDR2 YFSETQ, per germline. The CDR3 DNA is TGCGCCAGCAGCTTGGCGAGGGGGCCGAACTACGAGCAGTACTTC. It specifies CASSLARGPNYEQYF. Drawing the rest from reference TRBV5-1 and TRBJ2-7, the complete variable domain is KAGVTQTPRYLIKTRGQQVTLSCSPISGHRSVSWYQQTPGQGLQFLFEYFSETQRNKGNFPGRFSGRQFSNSRSEMNVSTLELGDSALYLCASSLARGPNYEQYFGPGTRLTVT.

This chain uses TRBV19 with TRBJ1-2, with a possible D match to TRBD1 (5 bases). CDR1 is LNHDA and CDR2 is SQIVND in the germline V gene (reference sequence). V lost 3 bases and J 6 bases, leaving 11 bases between the germline ends. CDR3 length: 13 amino acids. The CDR3 DNA reads TGTGCCAGTAGTATTGCAGGGACTAATGGCTACACCTTC. Translation: CASSIAGTNGYTF.

This clone has a handful of counts. This chain connects TRBV2 to TRBJ1-1, with D possibly being TRBD1 (5 bases). Trimming cost V 4 bases and J 2 bases, with 14 bases left between them. Germline CDR1 is SNHLY and CDR2 is FYNNEI. CDR3 size: 15 residues. The CDR3, as DNA: TGTGCCAGCAGTGCTCGACCGGGGGAAAACACTGAAGCTTTCTTT. Protein sequence: CASSARPGENTEAFF.

The V gene is TRBV7-2, the J gene TRBJ2-1; no clear D. This CDR3 is 17 amino acids long. Looked up from germline, CDR1 is SGHTA and CDR2 is FQGNSA. The V end lost 5 bases, the J end lost 5 bases, and 22 bases lay between the germline ends. The CDR3, as DNA: TGTGCCAGCAGCGCAGTGCCCTTTGGGCAGCTCGACAATGAGCAGTTCTTC. Translating gives CASSAVPFGQLDNEQFF.

The chain has TRBV13 and TRBJ2-2; 8 bases agree with TRBD1. The CDR3 contains 14 residues. Germline V gene sequence: CDR1 PRHDT, CDR2 FYEKMQ (reference sequence). V shed 5 bases, J shed 4 bases, and the junction held 3 bases outside the gene matches. The DNA for the CDR3 is TGTGCCAGCAGCAACCAGGGGGCCACCGGGGAGCTGTTTTTT. Residues: CASSNQGATGELFF.

The chain carries TRBV19 and TRBJ1-1, with unresolved D. Trimming stripped 2 bases from V and 1 base from J, with 5 bases between. Germline V gene sequence: CDR1 LNHDA, CDR2 SQIVND (reference sequence). This CDR3 is built from 13 residues. CDR3: CASSISGNTEAFF. CDR3 DNA: TGTGCCAGTAGTATATCAGGGAACACTGAAGCTTTCTTT.

The chain couples TRBV30 to TRBJ1-1; unclear D gene. CDR3 length: 13 amino acids. The germline V gene encodes CDR1 GTSNPN and CDR2 SVGIG (reference sequence). The V end was cut by 5 bases, the J end by 0 bases, with 10 bases between. This CDR3 is CAWQADMNTEAFF. The CDR3 coding sequence is TGTGCCTGGCAGGCTGACATGAACACTGAAGCTTTCTTT.